This T cell receptor (beta chain) was captured by sequencing in a study of blood T cell repertoires in COVID-19. As for the study in general: The study drew acute and convalescent COVID-19 samples from the United States, Italy and Spain.

V shed 2 bases and J shed 0 bases, with 15 bases lying between them. In germline, CDR1 is SGHDT, CDR2 YYEEEE. The CDR3 is 17 amino acids. Produced via immunoSEQ multiplex PCR; TCRdb's table is partial and in-frame only. The repertoire holds about 250,000 clones, with 85% as singletons. Cohorts were assigned according to the clinical history that participants reported. The chain is built from TRBV5-6 and TRBJ1-5, with TRBD1 as a possible D gene (5 bases). Sequenced sample: PBMCs or T cells enriched from blood (not recorded which). The receptor's source is a woman aged 45-65 years with acute COVID-19. CDR3: CASSLGETRLSNQPQHF. CDR3 coding DNA: TGTGCCAGCAGCTTAGGGGAAACGCGCCTTAGCAATCAGCCCCAGCATTTT.